The present T cell receptor (beta chain) was sequenced within a study of T-cell reconstitution after alpha-beta-depleted transplantation in children. The CDR3 totals 16 residues. Trimming removed 0 bases from V and 1 base from J; junction bases left unmatched: 4. The germline V gene encodes CDR1 LGHNA and CDR2 YNFKEQ. This clonotype was recorded at least ten times. During its preparation, the TCRbeta library received unique molecular identifiers. Via MiXCR, TCRdb re-called the PCR reads, giving one row per CDR3 protein. The sample holds approximately 83,000 distinct CDR3 sequences, roughly 8.4% seen once.

The TCR comes from a human donor who donated a stem cell graft to a child with congenital amegakaryocytic thrombocytopenia. Sequenced here: PBMCs from the stem cell graft donor, sampled from the stem cell graft. The V and J genes are TRBV4-2 and TRBJ2-3, with 7 bases lining up with TRBD2. CDR3 in amino acids: CASSQEVAGGTDTQYF. The CDR3 coding sequence is TGTGCCAGCAGCCAAGAGGTGGCGGGGGGCACAGATACGCAGTATTTT.